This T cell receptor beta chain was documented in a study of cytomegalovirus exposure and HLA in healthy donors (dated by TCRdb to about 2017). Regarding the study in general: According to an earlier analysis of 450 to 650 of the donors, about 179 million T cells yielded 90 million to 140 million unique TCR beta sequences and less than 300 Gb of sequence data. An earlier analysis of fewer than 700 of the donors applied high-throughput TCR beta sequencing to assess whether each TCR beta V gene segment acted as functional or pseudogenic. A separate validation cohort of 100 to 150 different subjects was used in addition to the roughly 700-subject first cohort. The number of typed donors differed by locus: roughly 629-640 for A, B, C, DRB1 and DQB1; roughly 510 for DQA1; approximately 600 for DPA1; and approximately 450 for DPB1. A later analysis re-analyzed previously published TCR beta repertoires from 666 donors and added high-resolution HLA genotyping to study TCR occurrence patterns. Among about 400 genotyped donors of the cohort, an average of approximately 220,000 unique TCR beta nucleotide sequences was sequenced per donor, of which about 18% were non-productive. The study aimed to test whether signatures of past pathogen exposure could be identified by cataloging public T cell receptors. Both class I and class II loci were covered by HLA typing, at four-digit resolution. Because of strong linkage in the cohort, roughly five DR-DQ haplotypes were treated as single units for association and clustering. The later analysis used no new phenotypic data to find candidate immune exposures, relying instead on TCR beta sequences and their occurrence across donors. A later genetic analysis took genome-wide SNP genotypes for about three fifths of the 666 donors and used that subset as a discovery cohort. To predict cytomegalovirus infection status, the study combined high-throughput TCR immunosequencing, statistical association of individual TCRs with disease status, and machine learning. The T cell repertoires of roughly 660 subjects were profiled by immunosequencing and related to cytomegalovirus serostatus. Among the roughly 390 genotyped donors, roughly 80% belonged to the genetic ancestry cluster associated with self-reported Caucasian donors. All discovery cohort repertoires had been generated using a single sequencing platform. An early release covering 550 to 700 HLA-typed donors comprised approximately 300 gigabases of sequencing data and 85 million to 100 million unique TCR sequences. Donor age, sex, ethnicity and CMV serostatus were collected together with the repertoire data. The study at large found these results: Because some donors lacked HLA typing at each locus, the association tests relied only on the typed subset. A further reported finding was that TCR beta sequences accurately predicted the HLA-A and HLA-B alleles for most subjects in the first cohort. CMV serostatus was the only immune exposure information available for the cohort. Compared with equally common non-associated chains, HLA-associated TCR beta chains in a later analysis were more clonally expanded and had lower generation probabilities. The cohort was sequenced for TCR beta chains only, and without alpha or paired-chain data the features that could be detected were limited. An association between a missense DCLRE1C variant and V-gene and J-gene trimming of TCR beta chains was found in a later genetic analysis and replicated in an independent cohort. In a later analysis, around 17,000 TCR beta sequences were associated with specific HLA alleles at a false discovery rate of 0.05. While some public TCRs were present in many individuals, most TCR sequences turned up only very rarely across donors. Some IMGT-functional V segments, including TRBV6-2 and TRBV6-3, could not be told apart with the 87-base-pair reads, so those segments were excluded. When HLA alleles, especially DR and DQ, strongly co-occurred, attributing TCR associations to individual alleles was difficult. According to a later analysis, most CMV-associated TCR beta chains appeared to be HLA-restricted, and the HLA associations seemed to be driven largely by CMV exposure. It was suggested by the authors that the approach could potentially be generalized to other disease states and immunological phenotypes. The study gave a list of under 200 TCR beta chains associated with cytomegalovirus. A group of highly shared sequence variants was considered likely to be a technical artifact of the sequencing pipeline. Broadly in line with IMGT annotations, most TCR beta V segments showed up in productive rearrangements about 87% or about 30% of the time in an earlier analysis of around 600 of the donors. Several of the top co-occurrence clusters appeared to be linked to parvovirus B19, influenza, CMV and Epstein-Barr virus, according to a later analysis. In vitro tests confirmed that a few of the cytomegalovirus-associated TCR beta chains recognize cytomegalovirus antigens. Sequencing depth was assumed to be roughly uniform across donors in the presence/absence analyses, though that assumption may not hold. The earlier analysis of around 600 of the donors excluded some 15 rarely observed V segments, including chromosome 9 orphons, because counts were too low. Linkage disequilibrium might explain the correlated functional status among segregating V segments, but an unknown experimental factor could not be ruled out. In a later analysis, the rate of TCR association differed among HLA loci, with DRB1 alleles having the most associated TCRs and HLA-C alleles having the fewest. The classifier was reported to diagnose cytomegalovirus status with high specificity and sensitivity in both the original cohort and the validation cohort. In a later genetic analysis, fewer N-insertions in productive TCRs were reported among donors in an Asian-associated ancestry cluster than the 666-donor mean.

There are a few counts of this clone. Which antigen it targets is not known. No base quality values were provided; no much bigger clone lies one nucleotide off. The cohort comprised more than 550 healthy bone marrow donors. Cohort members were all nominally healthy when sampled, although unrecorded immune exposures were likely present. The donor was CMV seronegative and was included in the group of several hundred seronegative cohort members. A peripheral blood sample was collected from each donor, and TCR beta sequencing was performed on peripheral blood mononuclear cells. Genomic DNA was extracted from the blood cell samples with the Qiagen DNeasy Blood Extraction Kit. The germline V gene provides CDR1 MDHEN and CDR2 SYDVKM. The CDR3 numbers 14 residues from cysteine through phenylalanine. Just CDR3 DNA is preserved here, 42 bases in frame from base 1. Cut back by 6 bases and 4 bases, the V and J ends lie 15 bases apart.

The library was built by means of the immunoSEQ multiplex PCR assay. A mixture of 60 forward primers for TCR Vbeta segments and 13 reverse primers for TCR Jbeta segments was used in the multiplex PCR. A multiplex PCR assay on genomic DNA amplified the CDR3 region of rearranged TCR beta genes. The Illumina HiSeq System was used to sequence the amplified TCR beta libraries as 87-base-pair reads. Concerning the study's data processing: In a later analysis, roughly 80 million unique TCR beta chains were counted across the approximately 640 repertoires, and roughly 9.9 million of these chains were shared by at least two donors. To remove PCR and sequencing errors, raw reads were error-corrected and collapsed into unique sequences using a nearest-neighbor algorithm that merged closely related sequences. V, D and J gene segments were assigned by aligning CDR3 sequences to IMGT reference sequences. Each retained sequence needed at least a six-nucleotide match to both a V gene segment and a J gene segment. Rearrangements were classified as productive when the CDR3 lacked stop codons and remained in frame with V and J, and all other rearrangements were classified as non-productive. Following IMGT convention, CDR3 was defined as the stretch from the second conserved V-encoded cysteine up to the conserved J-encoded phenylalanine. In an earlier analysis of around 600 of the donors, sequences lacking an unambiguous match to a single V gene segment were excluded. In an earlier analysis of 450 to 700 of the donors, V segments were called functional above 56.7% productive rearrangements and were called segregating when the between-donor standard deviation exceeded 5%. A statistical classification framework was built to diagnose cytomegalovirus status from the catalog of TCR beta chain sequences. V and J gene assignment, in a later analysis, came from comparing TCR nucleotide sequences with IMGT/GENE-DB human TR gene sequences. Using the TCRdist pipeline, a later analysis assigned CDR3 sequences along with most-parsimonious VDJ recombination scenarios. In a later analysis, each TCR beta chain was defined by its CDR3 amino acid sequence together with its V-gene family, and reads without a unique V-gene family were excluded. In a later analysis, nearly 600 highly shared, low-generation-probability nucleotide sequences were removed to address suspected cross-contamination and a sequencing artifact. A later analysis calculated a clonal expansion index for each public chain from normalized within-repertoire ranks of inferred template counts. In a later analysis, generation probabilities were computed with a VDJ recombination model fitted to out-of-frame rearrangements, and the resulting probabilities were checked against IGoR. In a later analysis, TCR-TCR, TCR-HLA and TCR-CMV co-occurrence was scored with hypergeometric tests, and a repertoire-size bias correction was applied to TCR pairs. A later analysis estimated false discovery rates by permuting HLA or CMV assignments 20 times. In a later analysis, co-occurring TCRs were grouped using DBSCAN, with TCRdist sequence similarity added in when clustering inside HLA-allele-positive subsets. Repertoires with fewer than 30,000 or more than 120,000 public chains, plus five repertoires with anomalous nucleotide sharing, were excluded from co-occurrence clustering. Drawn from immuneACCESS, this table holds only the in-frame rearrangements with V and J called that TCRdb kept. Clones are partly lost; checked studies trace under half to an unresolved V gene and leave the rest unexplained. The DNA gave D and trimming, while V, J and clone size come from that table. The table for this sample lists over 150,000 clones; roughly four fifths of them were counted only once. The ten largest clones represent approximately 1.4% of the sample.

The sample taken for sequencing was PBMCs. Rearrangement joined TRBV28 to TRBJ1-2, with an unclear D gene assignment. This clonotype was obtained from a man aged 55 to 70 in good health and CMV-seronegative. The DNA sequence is TGTGCCAGCAGCCCCCCCAGCAGGTCCTATGGCTACACCTTC. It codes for CASSPPSRSYGYTF.